This T cell receptor (beta chain) is drawn from a study of T cell responses to AZD1222 COVID-19 vaccine. Study-wide results and caveats: Within unmutated variant regions lay the reported targets of nearly half of spike-specific TCRs. Spike-specific TCR breadth and depth both grew after two AZD1222 doses. Only after the peak T cell response were repertoires sampled.

To note about this clone: The antigen is undetermined.

Measured with immunoSEQ multiplex PCR; TCRdb has only the in-frame clones, and not every one. The data contain around 130,000 clones, about nine tenths of them singletons. The germline V and J ends were trimmed by 9 bases and 3 bases, with 11 bases remaining between them. The CDR3 runs 13 residues. The germline V gene encodes CDR1 SNHLY and CDR2 FYNNEI. The input for sequencing was peripheral blood, taken 28 days after the second dose of the MenACWY control vaccine. The J gene is TRBJ1-4, the V gene TRBV2; D perhaps matches TRBD1 (5 bases). This clonotype was obtained from an adult who received the MenACWY meningococcal vaccine as a control. CDR3 nucleotide sequence: TGTGCCAGTTCCGGGACGGCTAATGAAAAACTGTTTTTT. This sequence encodes CASSGTANEKLFF.